This T cell receptor beta chain was found in a study of beta chain features in type 1 diabetes (dated by TCRdb to the late 2010s). Concerning the study at large: Mean age, gender distribution, total cell number and subset yield did not differ between patients and healthy donors. A total of about 110,000,000 sorted cells were examined across all samples, and a strong correlation was observed between cell number per subset and RNA yield. In the study, TCRB repertoires of sorted circulating CD4+ T cell subsets from recently diagnosed type 1 diabetes patients were compared with those of matched healthy donors. Regulatory and stem cell-like memory subsets were isolated from only 8 patients and about eight healthy donors, whereas naive and central memory subsets came from all 28 donors. Beyond this particular receptor, the publication reports: Patients with type 1 diabetes made fewer insertions and deleted more nucleotides at VDJ recombination sites, implying thymic rearrangement abnormalities. A moderate but significant shortening of TCRB CDR3 length was observed in type 1 diabetes patients in all four CD4+ subsets. Shorter templates might be favored by PCR, yet because patient and control samples were amplified and corrected together, any such skew would affect both groups equally. Naive, central memory and regulatory TCRB repertoires appeared to be more alike among patients than among healthy donors. Because cDNA was sequenced instead of genomic DNA, activated cells with high expression could be over-represented, although the groups did not differ in activation or CD3 levels. Only small numbers of individuals were included in the HLA sub-analyses, which left unresolved whether HLA type had any influence on TCRB rearrangement.

Reading the germline V gene gives CDR1 SGHTA and CDR2 FQGNSA. Taken from cysteine to phenylalanine, the CDR3 has 14 residues. The DNA shown is the 42-base CDR3, in frame from base 1. V trim: 2 bases; J trim: 5 bases; unmatched bases: 6. The entire isolated RNA was reverse transcribed using the High Capacity cDNA Reverse Transcription Kit, and thus expressed TCRB transcripts were sequenced. Deep immunoSEQ sequencing was performed on naive, central memory and regulatory T cell samples, with an average of roughly 3.5 million total reads per sample. After sorted cells were lysed in RLT buffer, RNA was extracted with DNase-treated RNeasy Micro or Mini kits, with the choice depending on cell number. Each cell subset was processed separately to prevent cross-contamination, with patient and healthy donor samples processed together. Using the immunoSEQ multiplex PCR, TCRB sequences were amplified from cDNA into 87-bp fragments spanning the CDR3 region. The amplicons were sequenced using the Illumina HiSeq platform. The authors' analysis ran thus. Synthetic template baselines were used to correct PCR bias computationally, reads within Hamming distance 2 were collapsed, and singletons that could not be merged were discarded. Reads were aligned to IMGT to assign V, D and J genes, CDR3 length, and insertions or deletions at six rearrangement sites. Within each subset, clonotype counts were normalized to sorted cell number, after which true diversity and Gini coefficients were computed with the tcR R package. The overlap coefficient, calculated on TCRB nucleotide sequences, was used to quantify repertoire sharing. Out-of-frame TCRB sequences from naive cells were analyzed as a proxy for the pre-selection repertoire. TCRdb obtained this table from immuneACCESS and retained in-frame rearrangements with V and J assigned. These tables miss some clones; where compared with another copy, unresolved V genes account for less than half of the shortfall, and the remainder is unexplained. That table gives V, J and clone size, and the DNA gave D and trimming. In all, the sample holds approximately 400,000 clones, and roughly 16% of those were seen once. Together, the top ten hold around 0.02% of the sample.

On this clone itself: Its cognate antigen has yet to be identified. No much larger clone exists at a distance of one base, and base qualities are not known.

Each donor gave one peripheral blood draw, averaging around 0.11 L, which was collected into heparinised tubes. Naive, central memory, regulatory and stem cell-like memory CD4+ T cells were sorted on a BD FACSAria II using a panel including CD45RO, CCR7, CD25, CD127, CD95 and CD27. Purity was above 95% for every sorted population. PBMCs were separated immediately by Lymphoprep density gradient centrifugation and were stained directly, without being cultured. So that batch effects would be minimized, each experiment stained and sorted samples in pairs, pairing one healthy donor with one patient. The chain links TRBV7-2 with TRBJ2-7, and 7 junctional nucleotides match TRBD2. The sample consisted of naive CD4+ T cells from blood. What this sample's cell subset or site label stands for: true naive CD4+ T cells. The TCR was taken from a woman aged 18-29 years in good health. Read as DNA, the sequence is TGTGCCAGCAGCTTAAGGCGGGAGAGGAACGAGCAGTACTTC. Protein translation: CASSLRRERNEQYF.